The 26 T cell receptor beta chains listed next were all sequenced from one sample in a study of blood T cell repertoires in COVID-19. Clones were read by immunoSEQ multiplex PCR, and TCRdb kept only the in-frame ones, dropping some. The table shows under 250,000 clones, with about 84% occurring only once. The material sequenced was peripheral blood. The receptors stem from a woman older than 75 with COVID-19, enrolled during active disease.

The V gene is TRBV24-1, the J gene TRBJ2-2; a possible D gene is TRBD2 (6 bases). Germline V gives CDR1 KGHDR, CDR2 SFDVKD. This CDR3 is built from 17 residues. V was pared by 2 bases and J by 4 bases, with 16 bases between. This CDR3 reads CATSDWILGGGTGELFF. CDR3 nucleotides: TGTGCCACCAGTGATTGGATACTCGGGGGTGGCACCGGGGAGCTGTTTTTT.

The CDR3 loop reads CATSRGDRSDQPQHF. The CDR3 coding sequence is TGTGCCACCAGCAGAGGGGACAGATCCGATCAGCCCCAGCATTTT. The chain carries TRBV15 and TRBJ1-5; 7 bases agree with TRBD1. Germline V gene data show CDR1 as LNHNV and CDR2 as YYDKDF (reference sequence). The CDR3 length is 15 residues. The V segment lost 1 base and the J segment 5 bases; nucleotides outside the gene matches: 5. Full variable domain (missing parts from reference TRBV15 and TRBJ1-5): DAMVIQNPRYQVTQFGKPVTLSCSQTLNHNVMYWYQQKSSQAPKLLFHYYDKDFNNEADTPDNFQSRRPNTSFCFLDIRSPGLGDTAMYLCATSRGDRSDQPQHFGDGTRLSIL.

This chain uses TRBV3-1 (or the pseudogene TRBV3-2) with TRBJ1-4; tentative D call: TRBD1 (6 bases). The germline CDR1 and CDR2 sequences are LGHDT and YNNKEL (reference sequence). V gave up 4 bases and J gave up 4 bases, with 13 bases separating them. This CDR3 contains 15 residues. As DNA, the CDR3 is TGTGCCAGCAGCCCCGGACAGACCTTTAATGAAAAACTGTTTTTT. This translates into CASSPGQTFNEKLFF.

This chain links TRBV2 with TRBJ1-1; D is possibly TRBD1 (6 bases). The CDR3 extends over 13 amino acids. V gave up 9 bases and J gave up 5 bases, with 16 bases separating them. Germline loops: CDR1 SNHLY, CDR2 FYNNEI. The CDR3 here is CASKDRRLTEAFF. The CDR3 nucleotides are TGTGCCAGTAAAGACAGGCGGTTAACTGAAGCTTTCTTT. Full variable domain (missing parts from reference TRBV2 and TRBJ1-1): EPEVTQTPSHQVTQMGQEVILRCVPISNHLYFYWYRQILGQKVEFLVSFYNNEISEKSEIFDDQFSVERPDGSNFTLKIRSTKLEDSAMYFCASKDRRLTEAFFGQGTRLTVV.

This chain uses TRBV9 with TRBJ2-7; D remains unclear. Germline CDR1 SGDLS, CDR2 YYNGEE. Trimming took off 0 bases at V and 0 bases at J, with 10 bases between the two ends. The CDR3 contains 15 residues. CDR3 region: CASSVEHVPSYEQYF. The CDR3 DNA reads as TGTGCCAGCAGCGTAGAGCACGTACCCTCCTACGAGCAGTACTTC.

The V and J genes are TRBV13 and TRBJ1-4; D perhaps matches TRBD1 (6 bases). The CDR3 is made up of 13 amino acids. The germline V and J ends were trimmed by 6 bases and 8 bases, with 13 bases remaining between them. The germline V gene encodes CDR1 PRHDT and CDR2 FYEKMQ (reference sequence). For the CDR3, the DNA is TGTGCCAGCAGTAGGACAGCTGACGAAAAACTGTTTTTT. Protein: CASSRTADEKLFF.

The chain combines TRBV27 with TRBJ1-1; 8 bases are a match to TRBD1. With 6 bases clipped from V and 12 bases from J, the junction kept 12 bases outside the gene matches. CDR1 is MNHEY and CDR2 is SMNVEV in the germline V gene (reference sequence). This CDR3 spans 13 amino acids. The CDR3 region is CASRAAGGPETFF. The CDR3 DNA is TGTGCCAGCAGGGCTGCAGGGGGCCCGGAAACTTTCTTT.

This chain uses TRBV18 with TRBJ1-2; 7 nucleotides line up with TRBD1. There are 13 residues in the CDR3. Germline loops: CDR1 KGHSH, CDR2 LQKENI. Trimming at V came to 6 bases and at J to 8 bases, leaving 9 bases not matched to a gene. For the CDR3, the DNA is TGTGCCAGCTCCCCGACAGGGATGAGGGGCTACACCTTC. The encoded protein is CASSPTGMRGYTF.

CDR3 nucleotide sequence: TGTGCCAGCAGCCAAGGCCCGCAGGGCACTGGAAACACCATATATTTT. Translating gives CASSQGPQGTGNTIYF. The V gene is TRBV3-1 (or the pseudogene TRBV3-2), the J gene TRBJ1-3; D perhaps matches TRBD1 (5 bases). Trimming took off 1 base at V and 2 bases at J, with 12 bases between the two ends. Per germline, CDR1 LGHDT and CDR2 YNNKEL (reference sequence). The CDR3 sequence is 16 residues long.

This chain joins TRBV5-6 and TRBJ2-5, with TRBD2 matching over 12 bases. The CDR3 loop spans 15 amino acids. Trimming cost V 6 bases and J 5 bases; bases outside gene matches: 8. CDR1 and CDR2 (germline): SGHDT, YYEEEE. CDR3 sequence (DNA): TGTGCCAGCACCGGAGGACTAGCGGGGCTTGAGACCCAGTACTTC. Residues: CASTGGLAGLETQYF.

V gene TRBV28 combines with J gene TRBJ1-2, with 12 bases matching TRBD1. There are 15 residues in the CDR3. With V trimmed by 6 bases and J by 8 bases, 10 bases remained unmatched. Germline loops: CDR1 MDHEN, CDR2 SYDVKM. The chain's CDR3 is CASRILGQGALGYTF. CDR3 nucleotide sequence: TGTGCCAGCAGAATCTTGGGACAGGGGGCGTTAGGCTACACCTTC.

This clone turned up a few times. The rearrangement uses TRBV5-1 and TRBJ1-1; no definite D call. CDR3 size: 14 residues. V lost 6 bases and J 4 bases, leaving 16 bases between the germline ends. CDR1 and CDR2 from the germline V gene are SGHRS and YFSETQ. CDR3 nucleotide sequence: TGCGCCAGCACCCCTGGGAGCCTGGTCACTGAAGCTTTCTTT. Amino acid sequence: CASTPGSLVTEAFF. The entire variable domain, with the rest obtained from reference TRBV5-1 and TRBJ1-1, is as follows: KAGVTQTPRYLIKTRGQQVTLSCSPISGHRSVSWYQQTPGQGLQFLFEYFSETQRNKGNFPGRFSGRQFSNSRSEMNVSTLELGDSALYLCASTPGSLVTEAFFGQGTRLTVV.

V gene TRBV4-1 combines with J gene TRBJ2-7; the match to TRBD1 covers 9 bases. The trim removed 0 bases at V and 6 bases at J, leaving 6 bases unmatched. Germline CDR1 reads MGHRA; CDR2 reads YSYEKL. The CDR3 totals 15 residues. The CDR3 loop reads CASSQDGLGQGEQYF. CDR3 DNA: TGCGCCAGCAGCCAAGATGGTCTGGGACAGGGCGAGCAGTACTTC.

The chain recombines TRBV7-2 with TRBJ2-4; 14 bases are a match to TRBD2. With 5 bases clipped from V and 7 bases from J, the junction kept 10 bases outside the gene matches. Germline values: CDR1 SGHTA, CDR2 FQGNSA. CDR3 length: 17 residues. CDR3 DNA sequence: TGTGCCAGCAGCCCGGGGCCGACTAGCGGGGGGGGGAACATTCAGTACTTC. It translates to CASSPGPTSGGGNIQYF.

In nucleotides, the CDR3 is TGTGCCAGCAGGACCGGGACAGGAACAAACACCATATATTTT. It codes for CASRTGTGTNTIYF. This rearrangement joins TRBV28 to TRBJ1-3; TRBD1 matches 8 bases. This CDR3 contains 14 residues. With V trimmed by 6 bases and J by 6 bases, 7 bases remained unmatched. The germline V gene encodes CDR1 MDHEN and CDR2 SYDVKM.

CDR3 bases: TGTGCCAGCAGCTTTGCAGGGAACACTGAAGCTTTCTTT. Its protein product is CASSFAGNTEAFF. V is TRBV7-3 and J is TRBJ1-1; D remains unclear. In germline, CDR1 is SGHTA, CDR2 FQGTGA. V was pared by 3 bases and J by 1 base, with 6 bases between. This CDR3 spans 13 amino acids.

V is TRBV6-5 and J is TRBJ2-7, with 9 bases lining up with TRBD1. Per the germline V gene, CDR1 is MNHEY and CDR2 is SVGAGI. V gave up 10 bases and J gave up 0 bases; unmatched junction bases: 7. This CDR3 is built from 14 residues. The CDR3 sequence: CATTSGQGSYEQYF. The CDR3 nucleotides read TGTGCCACGACCTCGGGACAGGGCTCCTACGAGCAGTACTTC.

The gene calls are TRBV2 and TRBJ1-2; TRBD1 matches 7 bases. The V segment lost 8 bases and the J segment 2 bases; nucleotides outside the gene matches: 5. The CDR3 runs 13 residues. The V gene's germline CDR1 is SNHLY and CDR2 FYNNEI. In DNA form, the CDR3 reads TGTGCCAGCCTTTTGACAGGGAACTATGGCTACACCTTC. Its translation: CASLLTGNYGYTF.

The rearrangement links TRBV9 to TRBJ1-6; D gene ambiguous. V lost 0 bases and J 9 bases, leaving 16 bases between the germline ends. Germline CDR1 is SGDLS and CDR2 is YYNGEE. This CDR3 has 16 residues. Written as DNA, the CDR3 is TGTGCCAGCAGCGTAGACTTTCGCACCCCGGGTTCACCCCTCCACTTT. Translating it yields CASSVDFRTPGSPLHF.

The genes are TRBV30 and TRBJ1-2, with D possibly matching TRBD1 (5 bases). Trimming stripped 2 bases from V and 7 bases from J, with 5 bases between. The germline V gene encodes CDR1 GTSNPN and CDR2 SVGIG (reference sequence). The CDR3 covers 10 residues. The CDR3 reads CAWSQGGYTF. CDR3 DNA sequence: TGTGCCTGGAGTCAGGGTGGCTACACCTTC.

The genes are TRBV5-4 and TRBJ1-6; no reliable D call. Germline-derived CDR1 and CDR2 are SGHNT and YYREEE (reference sequence). V was shortened by 1 base and J by 9 bases, with 5 bases between the two germline ends. This CDR3 contains 12 residues. The CDR3: CASSLNSSPLHF. The CDR3, as DNA: TGTGCCAGCAGCTTGAATAGTTCACCCCTCCACTTT.

This clone was counted a few times. The chain uses TRBV11-2 and TRBJ1-6; the match to TRBD1 covers 7 bases. The CDR3 length is 17 residues. J was trimmed by 7 bases and V by 2 bases; bases with no gene match: 11. Germline-derived CDR1 and CDR2 are SGHAT and FQNNGV. The CDR3 nucleotides read TGTGCCAGCAGCTTATCATTAGACAGGGTGAGAAATTCACCCCTCCACTTT. Translating it yields CASSLSLDRVRNSPLHF.

This chain connects TRBV5-4 to TRBJ2-1; D unclear. Trimming stripped 0 bases from V and 3 bases from J, with 10 bases between. CDR1 is SGHNT and CDR2 is YYREEE in the germline V gene (reference sequence). The length of the CDR3 is 15 residues. For the CDR3, the DNA is TGTGCCAGCAGCTTGGAATCGGCAGGCTACAATGAGCAGTTCTTC. This gives the protein CASSLESAGYNEQFF.

CDR3 in DNA: TGTGCCAGCAGTTACGGGACGACAGGGGTCGAAAAACTGTTTTTT. Protein product: CASSYGTTGVEKLFF. The chain links TRBV6-5 to TRBJ1-4; the match to TRBD1 covers 8 bases. The CDR3 has 15 amino acids. Germline assignment: CDR1 MNHEY and CDR2 SVGAGI. Trimming cost V 2 bases and J 8 bases; bases outside gene matches: 7.

The V gene is TRBV25-1, the J gene TRBJ1-6, with D unresolved. Trimming took 1 base from V and 10 from J, leaving 11 bases between them. This CDR3 has 14 amino acids. CDR1 is MGHDK, CDR2 SYGVNS, per germline. CDR3: CASSESGFGSPLHF. In DNA form, the CDR3 reads TGTGCCAGCAGTGAATCGGGTTTTGGGTCACCCCTCCACTTT.

This sequence joins TRBV3-1 (or the pseudogene TRBV3-2) and TRBJ2-5, with D possibly being TRBD1 (6 bases). V lost 8 bases and J lost 5, with 12 bases in between. This CDR3 region has 12 residues. Germline-derived CDR1 and CDR2 are LGHDT and YNNKEL (reference sequence). As DNA, the CDR3 is TGTGCCAGCGGTCTTACAGGGGAGACCCAGTACTTC. Its translation: CASGLTGETQYF.